One sample yielded the 12 T cell receptor beta chains listed below, sequenced in a study of tumor-infiltrating lymphocytes in primary liver carcinoma. DNA and RNA were both co-extracted from approximately 20-30 mg of bulk tissue that had not been sorted. The template, approximately 500 ng total RNA, yielded TCR beta cDNA made with a constant-region primer. Three nested multiplex PCR rounds, a slightly modified ARM-PCR method, built the TCR beta libraries. Two initial PCR rounds of around 10 cycles each paired TRBV1-TRBV30 forward primers with a C-beta reverse primer. MiXCR, applied by TCRdb to the multiplex PCR reads, yields one record per CDR3 protein. This sample has approximately 190,000 distinct CDR3 sequences, with about 85% found just once. Sequencing was carried out using tumor tissue from primary liver carcinoma. These receptors were taken from a man in his forties with primary liver carcinoma and hepatitis B virus infection.

Of note for this clonotype: A much larger clone lies a single base off, so this may be a read error. The rearrangement uses TRBV5-1 and TRBJ2-7; no reliable D call. The CDR3 is made up of 14 amino acids. CDR1 and CDR2 (germline): SGHRS, YFSETQ. The CDR3 loop is CATSLGPGSDEQYF. The CDR3 DNA reads TGCGCCACCAGCTTGGGCCCCGGAAGCGACGAGCAGTACTTC. The whole variable domain, remainder taken from reference TRBV5-1 and TRBJ2-7, is KAGVTQTPRYLIKTRGQQVTLSCSPISGHRSVSWYQQTPGQGLQFLFEYFSETQRNKGNFPGRFSGRQFSNSRSEMNVSTLELGDSALYLCATSLGPGSDEQYFGPGTRLTVT.

This clonotype showed up just once. Its ends do not fully match the called genes, so a read error is possible. The genes are TRBV4-3 and TRBJ2-1; possibly TRBD1 or TRBD2 for D (7 bases each). Germline loops: CDR1 LGHNA, CDR2 YSLEER. The CDR3 runs 15 residues. The CDR3: CASSPGGGSVNEQFF. As DNA, the CDR3 is TGTGCCAGCAGCCCAGGGGGGGGGTCAGTTAATGAGCAGTTCTTC.

This clonotype occurred once. The chain recombines TRBV4-1 with TRBJ2-1; 7 positions match TRBD2. V was clipped by 2 bases and J by 4 bases; unmatched bases: 5. Germline values: CDR1 MGHRA, CDR2 YSYEKL. This CDR3 spans 15 amino acids. This chain's CDR3 is CASSQSGTTYNEQFF. The CDR3 DNA follows: TGCGCCAGCAGCCAATCCGGGACTACGTACAATGAGCAGTTCTTC.

Concerning this clonotype: One end of the junction fails to match germline, which may point to a read error. The chain combines TRBV29-1 with TRBJ2-2; TRBD2 aligns across 12 bases. This CDR3 region has 14 residues. From germline, CDR1 is SQVTM and CDR2 ANQGSEA. CDR3 in amino acids: CNARLAGVVGGLFF. The CDR3 bases are TGCAACGCGCGACTAGCGGGAGTGGTCGGGGGGCTGTTTTTT.

In the case of this clonotype: Germline is not matched at one junction end, which may reflect a read error. V is TRBV4-3 and J is TRBJ1-2; D uncertain. The CDR3 totals 13 residues. Germline CDR1 LGHNA, CDR2 YSLEER. DNA for the CDR3: TGCGCCAGAAGCCAAGAGGGTAACTATGACTACACCTTC. This translates into CARSQEGNYDYTF.

About this clonotype itself: An end of the junction does not agree with germline; a read error may underlie this. The chain recombines TRBV9 with TRBJ2-1, with TRBD1 matching over 8 bases. The CDR3 consists of 13 residues. The germline CDR1 and CDR2 sequences are SGDLS and YYNGEE. The CDR3 DNA reads as TGTGACAGCAGCGTGACAGGGGCTAGTGAGCAGTTCTTC. This translates into CDSSVTGASEQFF. Based on the CDR3 plus reference TRBV9 and TRBJ2-1, the full variable domain is DSGVTQTPKHLITATGQRVTLRCSPRSGDLSVYWYQQSLDQGLQFLIQYYNGEERAKGNILERFSAQQFPDLHSELNLSSLELGDSALYFCDSSVTGASEQFFGPGTRLTVL.

A word on this clonotype: The CDR3 carries no conserved terminal phenylalanine or tryptophan, so it likely arises from a read error. The CDR3 here is CVSSPTGYTEAFI. DNA of the CDR3: TGTGTCAGCAGTCCTACAGGGTACACTGAAGCTTTCATT. The J gene is TRBJ1-1, the V gene TRBV6-1, with a weak D call TRBD1 (6 bases). Germline CDR1 MNHNS, CDR2 SASEGT. The CDR3 extends over 13 amino acids.

There are a few counts of this clonotype. A read error may account for a junction end that differs from germline. This CDR3 is CTSSLAGTEKLFF. The CDR3 bases are TGTACCAGTAGTTTAGCGGGGACTGAAAAACTGTTTTTT. The chain uses TRBV12-3 or TRBV12-4 and TRBJ1-4; tentative D call: TRBD1 (5 bases). There are 13 residues in the CDR3.

This clonotype was picked up a small number of times. A much more abundant neighbour one base away suggests this may be a read error. The gene calls are TRBV7-9 and TRBJ2-7; D remains ambiguous. This CDR3 has 13 residues. Germline assignment: CDR1 SEHNR and CDR2 FQNEAQ (reference sequence). This chain's CDR3 is CAGSSENSYEQYF. The CDR3 coding sequence is TGTGCCGGCAGCTCTGAGAACTCCTACGAGCAGTACTTC.

For this clonotype: The CDR3 does not close with the conserved phenylalanine or tryptophan, likely indicating a read error. This chain uses TRBV11-2 with TRBJ2-6; D is possibly TRBD1 (5 bases). The V gene's germline CDR1 is SGHAT and CDR2 FQNNGV. The CDR3 has 16 residues. CDR3 coding DNA: TGTGCCACCAGCTTATCGTCAGGGATTGGGGCTAACGTCCTGACTTTA. This translates into CATSLSSGIGANVLTL.

The J gene is TRBJ1-5, the V gene TRBV7-8; D uncertain. With the DNA end fitting TRBJ2-3 better, the J assignment may be wrong. Germline V gene data show CDR1 as SGHVS and CDR2 as FQNEAQ. The CDR3 totals 16 residues. The CDR3 DNA follows: TGTGCCAGCAGCTTAGTATACAGAGCGATTAATCAGCCCCAGTATTTT. This encodes CASSLVYRAINQPQYF.

This clonotype was found once. The junction differs from germline at one of its ends, possibly a read error. This chain links TRBV6-1 with TRBJ2-6, with D tentatively TRBD1 (5 bases). The CDR3 spans 16 residues. Germline V CDR1 and CDR2: MNHNS, SASEGT. This CDR3 reads CDSSEHGMAGANILTF. In DNA, the CDR3 is TGTGACAGCAGTGAACATGGTATGGCTGGGGCCAACATCCTGACTTTC.